Described below is a single T cell receptor beta chain sequence and its context. The antigen is undetermined. The data were obtained in a study of Graves' ophthalmopathy and Graves' hyperthyroidism. Whole-study results and caveats: Ophthalmopathy progression predictions by the model showed about 75% specificity and approximately 67% sensitivity. Blood also contained most of the expanded thyroid clonotypes above 0.001 frequency. The 13-signature model separated ophthalmopathy from stable hyperthyroidism at 85% to 90% sensitivity and about 81% specificity.

V shed 5 bases and J 0 bases; nucleotides not matched to a gene: 18. The CDR3 consists of 19 residues. Germline V gene data show CDR1 as MNHNS and CDR2 as SASEGT. Uncontrolled infections, other autoimmune diseases, pregnancy or lactation barred patients from enrollment. Scientists amplified the TCR beta CDR3 regions from RNA transcripts. First-round RT-PCR relied on HTBI primers, and a second-round multiplex PCR came next. TCRdb reprocessed the multiplex PCR reads via MiXCR and lists one record per CDR3 protein. Among some 750,000 distinct CDR3 sequences listed, 35% to 50% were seen once. The sample comprised peripheral blood. The receptor was derived from an adult man with Graves' ophthalmopathy. The chain uses TRBV6-1 and TRBJ1-1; TRBD1 agrees at 7 bases. The CDR3: CASSYSLGRGALMNTEAFF. In DNA form, the CDR3 reads TGTGCCAGCAGTTACTCGCTCGGCAGGGGGGCCCTTATGAACACTGAAGCTTTCTTT.